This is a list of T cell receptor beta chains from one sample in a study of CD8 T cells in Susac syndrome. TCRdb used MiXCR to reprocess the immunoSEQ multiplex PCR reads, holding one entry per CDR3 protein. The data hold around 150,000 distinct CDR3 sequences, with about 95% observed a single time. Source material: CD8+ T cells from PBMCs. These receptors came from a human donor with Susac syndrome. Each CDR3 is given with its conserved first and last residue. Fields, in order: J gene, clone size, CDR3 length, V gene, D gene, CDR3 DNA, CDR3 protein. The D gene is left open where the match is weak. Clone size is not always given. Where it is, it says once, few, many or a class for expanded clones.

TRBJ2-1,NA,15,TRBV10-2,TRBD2,TGCGCCAGCATCATGACTAGCGGGGCTTACAATGAGCAGTTCTTC,CASIMTSGAYNEQFF
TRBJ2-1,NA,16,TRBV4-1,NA,TGCGCCAGCAGCCAAGGGGGGGAGCAGAGCTACAATGAGCAGTTCTTC,CASSQGGEQSYNEQFF
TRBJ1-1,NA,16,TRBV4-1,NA,TGCGCCAGCAGCCAAGATTCTATATTCGGGGGCACTGAAGCTTTCTTT,CASSQDSIFGGTEAFF
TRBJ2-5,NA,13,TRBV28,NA,TGTGCCAGCAGTTTTACGGAACAAGAGACCCAGTACTTC,CASSFTEQETQYF
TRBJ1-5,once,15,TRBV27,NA,TGTGCCAGCAGTACCAGTGGTTGGGGCAATCAGCCCCAGCATTTT,CASSTSGWGNQPQHF
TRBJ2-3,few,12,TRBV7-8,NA,TGTGCCAGCAGCCCACAGGGTTATACGCAGTATTTT,CASSPQGYTQYF
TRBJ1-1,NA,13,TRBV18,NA,TGTGCCAGCTCACCACCAGCGAACACTGAAGCTTTCTTT,CASSPPANTEAFF
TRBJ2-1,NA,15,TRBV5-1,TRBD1,TGCGCCAGCAGCTTAGGGACAGGGAGGGGCAATGAGCAGTTCTTC,CASSLGTGRGNEQFF
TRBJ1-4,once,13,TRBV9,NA,TGTGCCAGCAGCGTGGAAGCGAATGAAAAACTGTTTTTT,CASSVEANEKLFF
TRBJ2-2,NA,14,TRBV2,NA,TGTGCCAGCAGCAAGGGGCCGAACACCGGGGAGCTGTTTTTT,CASSKGPNTGELFF
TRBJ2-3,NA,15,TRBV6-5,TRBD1,TGTGCCAGCAGCCCCCTCACAGGGGGTGGAGATACGCAGTATTTT,CASSPLTGGGDTQYF
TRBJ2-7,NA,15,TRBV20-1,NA,TGCAGTGCTAGAGATCGAACAGGGCCGAACTACGAGCAGTACTTC,CSARDRTGPNYEQYF
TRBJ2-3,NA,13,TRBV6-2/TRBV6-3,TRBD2,TGTGCCAGCACCGGACTAGGTTCAGATACGCAGTATTTT,CASTGLGSDTQYF
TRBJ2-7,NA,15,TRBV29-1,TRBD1,TGCAGCGTTGACGCTCGACAGGGGGACTCCTACGAGCAGTACTTC,CSVDARQGDSYEQYF
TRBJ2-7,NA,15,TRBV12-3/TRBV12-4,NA,TGTGCCAGCAGCCCGCCCAATGTGTGGGACTACGAGCAGTACTTC,CASSPPNVWDYEQYF
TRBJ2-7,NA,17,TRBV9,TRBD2,TGTGCCAGCAGCGCCGGCCTTGAGGTGGGGGGGGATTACGAGCAGTACTTC,CASSAGLEVGGDYEQYF
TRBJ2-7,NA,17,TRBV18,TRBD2,TGTGCCAGCTCACCACCGGGGGCCGGGAGGGCCGGGTACGAGCAGTACTTC,CASSPPGAGRAGYEQYF
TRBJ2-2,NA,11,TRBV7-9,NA,TGTGCCAGCAGCTTACTAGGGGAGCTGTTTTTT,CASSLLGELFF
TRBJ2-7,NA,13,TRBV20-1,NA,TGCAGTGCTAGTGGGCTTAACCTCTACGAGCAGTACTTC,CSASGLNLYEQYF
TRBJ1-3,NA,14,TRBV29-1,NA,TGCAGCGCGGTCGCGGCGGGGGTTGGAGACACCATATATTTT,CSAVAAGVGDTIYF
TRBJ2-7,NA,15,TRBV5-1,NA,TGCGCCAGCAGCTTGGCGGACACCGGACAATACGAGCAGTACTTC,CASSLADTGQYEQYF
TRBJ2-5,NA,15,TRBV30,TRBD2,TGTGCCTATACGACTAGCGGGGAACACCAAGAGACCCAGTACTTC,CAYTTSGEHQETQYF
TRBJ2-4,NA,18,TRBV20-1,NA,TGCAGTGCTAGAGGCGGGACAGAACATCTAATAGCCAAAAACATTCAGTACTTC,CSARGGTEHLIAKNIQYF
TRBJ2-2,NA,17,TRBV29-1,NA,TGCAGCGTTAGTGCCCTAATATACGGAGAGCGTGCCGGGGAGCTGTTTTTT,CSVSALIYGERAGELFF
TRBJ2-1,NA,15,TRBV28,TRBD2,TGTGCCAGCAGTTTATCGGTGGGAGGGGAGGTTAGACAGTTCTTC,CASSLSVGGEVRQFF
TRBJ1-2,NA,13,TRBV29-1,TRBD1,TGCAGCGTTAAAACGGGACAGGACTATGGCTACACCTTC,CSVKTGQDYGYTF
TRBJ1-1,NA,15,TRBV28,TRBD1,TGTGCCAGCAGTTTATCACGGACAGGGGGCTCTGAAGCTTTCTTT,CASSLSRTGGSEAFF
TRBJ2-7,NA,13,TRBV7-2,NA,TGTGCCAGCAGCTTAGGGGCCGGGACAACGCAGTACTTC,CASSLGAGTTQYF
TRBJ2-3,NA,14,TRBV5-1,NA,TGCGCCAGCAGCGCTAGCTCGCACTGGGGGACGCAGTATTTT,CASSASSHWGTQYF
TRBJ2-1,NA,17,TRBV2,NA,TGTGCCAGCAGACCGGCGACTCCGGCGGGAAGTTACAATGAGCAGTTCTTC,CASRPATPAGSYNEQFF
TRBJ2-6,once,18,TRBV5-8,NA,TGTGCCAGCAGCCCAACTCACAGGGAAACGATGGGGGCCAACGTCCTGACTTTC,CASSPTHRETMGANVLTF
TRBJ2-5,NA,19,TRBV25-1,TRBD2,TGTGCCAGCACCGGGACTAGCCAAACCCCCAGGGTAAAACAAGAGACCCAGTACTTC,CASTGTSQTPRVKQETQYF
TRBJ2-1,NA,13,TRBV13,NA,TGTGCCAGCAGCTTAACGAGTCCCAATGAGCAGTTCTTC,CASSLTSPNEQFF
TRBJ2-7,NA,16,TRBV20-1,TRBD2,TGCAGTGCTCACGATCCCGCAGCGGGAGGAAGTTACGAGCAGTACTTC,CSAHDPAAGGSYEQYF
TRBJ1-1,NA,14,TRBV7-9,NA,TGTGCCAGCAGCTACCACGACGAAGGGACTGAAGCTTTCTTT,CASSYHDEGTEAFF
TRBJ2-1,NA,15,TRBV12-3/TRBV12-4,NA,TGTGCCAGCAGTACGGACTATAGCCCCTACAATGAGCAGTTCTTC,CASSTDYSPYNEQFF
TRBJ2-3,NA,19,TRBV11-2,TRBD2,TGTGCCAGCAGCTTAGATGGGGGGGCTAGCGGGAGCGGAACAGATACGCAGTATTTT,CASSLDGGASGSGTDTQYF
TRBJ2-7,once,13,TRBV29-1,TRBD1,TGCAGCGTTGGAGCAGGGGGCTCCTACGAGCAGTACTTC,CSVGAGGSYEQYF
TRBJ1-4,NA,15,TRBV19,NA,TGTGCCAGTTCCAATGGTCCGGACAACTTTGAAAAACTGTTTTTT,CASSNGPDNFEKLFF
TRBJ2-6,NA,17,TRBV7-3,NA,TGTGCCAGCAGCTTAAAAATCCGGGGGTTTGGGGCCAACGTCCTGACTTTC,CASSLKIRGFGANVLTF
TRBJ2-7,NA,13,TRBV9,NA,TGTGCCAGCGGCACAGGATTCTCCTACGAGCAGTACTTC,CASGTGFSYEQYF
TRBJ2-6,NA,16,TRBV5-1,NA,TGCGCCAGCAGCTTGGACCGGGTAGCTGGGGCCAACGTCCTGACTTTC,CASSLDRVAGANVLTF
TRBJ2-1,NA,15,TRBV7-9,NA,TGTGCCAGCAGCGCAAAGGACAGCTCCTACAATGAGCAGTTCTTC,CASSAKDSSYNEQFF
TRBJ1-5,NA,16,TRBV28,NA,TGTGCCAGCAAAGCGGTTTCGCGGGCGAGCAATCAGCCCCAGCATTTT,CASKAVSRASNQPQHF
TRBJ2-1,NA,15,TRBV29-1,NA,TGCAGCGTTGGGACGATAGGCGGGATCTACAATGAGCAGTTCTTC,CSVGTIGGIYNEQFF
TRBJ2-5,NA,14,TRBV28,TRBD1,TGTGCCAGCAGGGAGACAGGGGGCGAAGAGACCCAGTACTTC,CASRETGGEETQYF
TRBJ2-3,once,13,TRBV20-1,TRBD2,TGCAGTGCTACGGGAGCGGGGGTCGATACGCAGTATTTT,CSATGAGVDTQYF
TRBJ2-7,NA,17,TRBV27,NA,TGTGCCAGCAGTTTATTCGGGGGCGCAGACAGTTCCTACGAGCAGTACTTC,CASSLFGGADSSYEQYF
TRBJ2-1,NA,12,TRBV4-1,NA,TGCGCCAGCAGCCACCCGCCCTCCGAGCAGTTCTTC,CASSHPPSEQFF
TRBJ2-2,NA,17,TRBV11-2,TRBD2,TGTGCCAGCAGCCCCTCTCTAGCGGGAGTTCTCACCGGGGAGCTGTTTTTT,CASSPSLAGVLTGELFF
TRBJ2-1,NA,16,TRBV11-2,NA,TGTGCCAGCAGGCCGATCAGAGGGGATCTGAACAATGAGCAGTTCTTC,CASRPIRGDLNNEQFF
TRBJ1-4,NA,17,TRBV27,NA,TGTGCCAGCAGTATATACCGGCGGGGTAGCCCGGATGAAAAACTGTTTTTT,CASSIYRRGSPDEKLFF
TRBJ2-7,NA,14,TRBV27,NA,TGTGCCAGCAGTTCCTGGACTCACCTGTACGAGCAGTACTTC,CASSSWTHLYEQYF
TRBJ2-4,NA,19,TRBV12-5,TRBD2,TGTGCTAGTGGTTTGGCCCGACTAGCGCGTCAGGGGGCCAAAAACATTCAGTACTTC,CASGLARLARQGAKNIQYF
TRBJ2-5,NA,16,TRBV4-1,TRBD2,TGCGCCAGCAGCGAAAGGCGGCTAGCGGGAGAAGAGACCCAGTACTTC,CASSERRLAGEETQYF
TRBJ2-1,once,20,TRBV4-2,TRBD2,TGTGCCAGCAGCCACCCCGGGACTAGCGGGATAGCAAGCTCCTACAATGAGCAGTTCTTC,CASSHPGTSGIASSYNEQFF
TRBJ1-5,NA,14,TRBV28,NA,TGTGCCAGCAGTAGACGACAGGCGAATCAGCCCCAGCATTTT,CASSRRQANQPQHF
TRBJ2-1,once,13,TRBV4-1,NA,TGCGCCAGCAGCCAAGAGGATGCCAATGAGCAGTTCTTC,CASSQEDANEQFF
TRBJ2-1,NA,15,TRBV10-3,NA,TGTGCCATCAGTCTAGCCCGGGGGCTGTACAATGAGCAGTTCTTC,CAISLARGLYNEQFF